These T cell receptor beta chains were read from a single sample in a study of blood T cells in healthy people across ages. From the 5' RACE reads, TCRdb called clonotypes with MiXCR, one entry per CDR3 protein. There are around 1,800,000 distinct CDR3 sequences in the sample; about two fifths occur only once, and roughly 23% lies in the top ten. The sequenced material came from blood. The source of these receptors is a human donor in good health. Each CDR3 is given with its conserved first and last residue. The D gene is left open where the match is weak. Expanded clones are given a class, and other clones once, few, many or no size at all.

J,V,D,size,DNA,CDR3
TRBJ1-5,TRBV20-1,TRBD1,few,TGCAGTGCTAGAGAAGAGGGACAGGGGCATCAGCCCCAGCATTTT,CSAREEGQGHQPQHF
TRBJ1-5,TRBV12-3/TRBV12-4,TRBD1,few,TGTGCCAGCAGCCCACAGGGGACCTACAATCAGCCCCAGCATTTT,CASSPQGTYNQPQHF
TRBJ2-7,TRBV20-1,-,-,TGCAGTGCTAGAGATTCAGGTTCTATTTACGAGCAGTACTTC,CSARDSGSIYEQYF
TRBJ1-2,TRBV28,TRBD1,once,TGTGCCAGCAGTTTGATGACAGGGAGAGGCTACACCTTC,CASSLMTGRGYTF
TRBJ1-6,TRBV4-1,-,-,TGCGCCAGCAGCCAAGATCCGGGGGGGCGCATTTCACCCCTCCACTTT,CASSQDPGGRISPLHF
TRBJ1-1,TRBV6-5,-,-,TGTGCCGGCGCGGCCTCGAGGGACACTGAAGCTTTCTTT,CAGAASRDTEAFF
TRBJ2-7,TRBV27,TRBD2,-,TGTGCCAGCAGTCCCCGTCGGGGGGGAAACTACGAGCAGTACTTC,CASSPRRGGNYEQYF
TRBJ2-3,TRBV7-3,-,-,TGTGCCAGCAGCTCCACCGGGCCCCTCACAGATACGCAGTATTTT,CASSSTGPLTDTQYF
TRBJ1-2,TRBV19,TRBD1,-,TGTGCCAGTAGTACGGACAGGGATCCCTATGGCTACACCTTC,CASSTDRDPYGYTF
TRBJ2-1,TRBV20-1,-,-,TGCAGTGCTCCCTGGGGGCCGAGCAATGAGCAGTTCTTC,CSAPWGPSNEQFF
TRBJ2-7,TRBV7-6,-,-,TGTGCCGGCAGCCCATGGAGCTCCTACGAGCAGTACTTC,CAGSPWSSYEQYF
TRBJ2-6,TRBV15,-,-,TGTGCCACCAGCAGAGATTTCAACGGGGCCAACGTCCTGACTTTC,CATSRDFNGANVLTF
TRBJ1-4,TRBV7-8,-,-,TGTGCCAGCAGCTTACGGGGGGCGGATGAAAATCTGTTTTTT,CASSLRGADENLFF
TRBJ2-1,TRBV11-2,TRBD1,-,TGTGCCAGCAGCTCGACGGACAGGACAAAAGTCCTCCTCAATGAGCAGTTCTTC,CASSSTDRTKVLLNEQFF
TRBJ2-7,TRBV7-8,TRBD1,-,TGTGCCAGCAGCGGGGACAGCTACGGGCAGTACTTC,CASSGDSYGQYF
TRBJ2-4,TRBV5-1,-,few,TGCGCCAGCAGCTTGAGGCAGGGGAGGCTTCTAGCCAAAAACATTCAGTACTTC,CASSLRQGRLLAKNIQYF
TRBJ2-5,TRBV10-3,TRBD2,-,TGTGCCATCAGTGATCCCGGACTAGCGGAGACAAAAGAGACCCAGTACTTC,CAISDPGLAETKETQYF
TRBJ2-1,TRBV27,-,once,TGTGCCAGCATCCGGGGCCCCTCCAATGGGCAGTTCTTC,CASIRGPSNGQFF
TRBJ2-1,TRBV5-1,TRBD1,-,TGCGCCAGCAGCTTACCTAAACCGGGACAGGGGGTTTACAATGAGCAGTTCTTC,CASSLPKPGQGVYNEQFF
TRBJ1-1,TRBV20-1,-,-,TGCAGTGCATTAAGGACTGAGGAAGCTTTCTTT,CSALRTEEAFF
TRBJ1-5,TRBV7-2,TRBD1,-,TGTGCCAGCAGCTCCGGGAGGACAGGGAGGCATAATAGCAATCAGCCCCAGCATTTT,CASSSGRTGRHNSNQPQHF
TRBJ2-1,TRBV30,-,-,TGTGCCTGGAGAAGCAGGGCATACAATGAGCAGTTCTTC,CAWRSRAYNEQFF
TRBJ1-5,TRBV7-2,-,-,TGTGCCAGCAGCTTACGATCGGGTGAAACTCAGCCCCAGCATTTT,CASSLRSGETQPQHF
TRBJ1-1,TRBV3-1,-,-,TGTGCCAGCAGCCAAGATATTGCAGGGTGGTACACTGAAGCTTTCTTT,CASSQDIAGWYTEAFF
TRBJ1-2,TRBV10-3,TRBD1,few,TGTGCCATCAGTGACCCGACAGGGGTAAACTATGGCTACACCTTC,CAISDPTGVNYGYTF
TRBJ2-7,TRBV20-1,-,-,TGCAGTGCTAGAGATCCTCAGAAATTCTCCTACGAGCAGTACTTC,CSARDPQKFSYEQYF
TRBJ2-1,TRBV28,-,-,TGTGCCAGCAGTTTACAGGAGCCCTACAATGAGCAGTTCTTC,CASSLQEPYNEQFF
TRBJ1-1,TRBV7-9,-,many,TGTGCCAGCAGCTTTGAGAACACTGAAGCTTTCTTT,CASSFENTEAFF
TRBJ2-7,TRBV6-1,TRBD1,-,TGTGCCAGCTCCCTTGACAGGGGCGCCTACAATGAGCAGTACTTC,CASSLDRGAYNEQYF
TRBJ1-5,TRBV25-1,-,few,TGTGCCACACAACAGGCGAGCAATCAGCCCCAGCATTTT,CATQQASNQPQHF
TRBJ1-4,TRBV5-1,TRBD1,-,TGCGCCAGCAGCTTCAAGGGGGCAGGAGAAAAACTGTTTTTT,CASSFKGAGEKLFF
TRBJ2-1,TRBV5-1,TRBD1,-,TGCGCCAGCAGCTTAATCGCTTGGACAGGGCACAATGAGCAGTTCTTC,CASSLIAWTGHNEQFF
TRBJ2-7,TRBV14,-,few,TGTGCCAGCAGCCCGGAATGGATACGCGAGCAGTACTTC,CASSPEWIREQYF
TRBJ1-2,TRBV20-1,-,few,TGCAGTACTAGACGCGGGGGATTAGTCGACTATGGCTACACCTTC,CSTRRGGLVDYGYTF
TRBJ1-1,TRBV27,TRBD1,-,TGTGCCAGCAGTTTCGACGCGGGACAGTTGAGAATGAACACTGAAGCTTTCTTT,CASSFDAGQLRMNTEAFF
TRBJ2-5,TRBV13,-,few,TGTGCCAGCAGCTTAGCGGGCAGAGGGGTTTCGGAGACCCAGTACTTC,CASSLAGRGVSETQYF